This entry features one TCR beta chain sequence. The data belong to a study of OX40 agonist ivuxolimab in advanced cancers. Assay: immunoSEQ multiplex PCR; the TCRdb copy retains only in-frame clones and omits some. Here the sample spans 20,000 to 25,000 clones, about 83% being singletons. Source: CD4+ or CD8+ T cells sorted from blood, taken in a trial of the OX40 agonist ivuxolimab. The receptor was isolated from an adult with an advanced solid tumor such as melanoma, head and neck, liver or kidney cancer.

This chain's CDR3 is CASSEAPRSGNQPQHF. The CDR3 DNA reads as TGTGCCAGCAGTGAAGCACCCAGGTCGGGCAATCAGCCCCAGCATTTT. The genes are TRBV6-1 and TRBJ1-5; unclear D gene. V was clipped by 0 bases and J by 2 bases, with 11 bases between them. The CDR3 has 16 amino acids. Germline CDR1 is MNHNS and CDR2 is SASEGT.